This T cell receptor beta chain was observed in a study of blood T cells in healthy people across ages. Study details: The capture of about one barcoded beta molecule per two T cells was achieved by template switching. Study-level findings and limits: Older age went with lower TCR beta diversity per million T cells, in a roughly linear way. The study could not conclusively compare naive and antigen-experienced cells, given its unsorted PBMCs.

As to this clonotype: Its antigen is not known.

Germline V gene sequence: CDR1 SGHDT, CDR2 YYEEEE. V was clipped by 0 bases and J by 5 bases; unmatched bases: 4. The CDR3 extends over 14 amino acids. A minimum of 7 million PBMCs was isolated per sample. Using a J-beta primer mix together with a sample-barcoded 5' primer, a second PCR was run for roughly 6 to 11 cycles. One entry per CDR3 protein results from TCRdb running MiXCR on the 5' RACE reads. The data hold around 1,000,000 distinct CDR3 sequences, with 25% observed a single time. This sample also belongs to another study, concerning T cells of mothers and their children.

The clonotype comes from a girl under 10 years old in good health. The specimen sequenced was blood. This rearrangement joins TRBV5-6 to TRBJ2-7; 8 positions match TRBD1. CDR3 region: CASSLGQGTNEQYF. The DNA of the CDR3 is TGTGCCAGCAGCTTGGGACAGGGGACGAACGAGCAGTACTTC.